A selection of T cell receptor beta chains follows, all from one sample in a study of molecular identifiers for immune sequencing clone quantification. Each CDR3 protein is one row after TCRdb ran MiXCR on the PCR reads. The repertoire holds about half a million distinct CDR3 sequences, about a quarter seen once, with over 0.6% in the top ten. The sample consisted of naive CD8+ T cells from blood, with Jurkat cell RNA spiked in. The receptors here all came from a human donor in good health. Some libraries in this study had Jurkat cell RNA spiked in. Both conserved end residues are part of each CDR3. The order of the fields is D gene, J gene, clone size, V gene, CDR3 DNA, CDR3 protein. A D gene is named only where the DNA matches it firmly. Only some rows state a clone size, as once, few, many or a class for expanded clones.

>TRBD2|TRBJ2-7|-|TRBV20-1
TGCAGTGCTCCAAGCGGGGGGGTCTCCTACGAGCAGTACTTC
CSAPSGGVSYEQYF
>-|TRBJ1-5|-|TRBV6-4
TGTGCCAGCAGTGATCTAGGCGCCAGCAATCTGCCCCAGCATTTT
CASSDLGASNLPQHF
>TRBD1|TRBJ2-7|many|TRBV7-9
TGTGCCAGCAGCGCAGGGGACAGGTACACCTACGAGCAGTACTTC
CASSAGDRYTYEQYF
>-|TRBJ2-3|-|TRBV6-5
TGTGCCAGCAGTTTTTACCCGCAATCCGCTAGCACAGATACGCAGTATTTT
CASSFYPQSASTDTQYF
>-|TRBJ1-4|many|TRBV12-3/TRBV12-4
TGTGCCAGCACTCGGACCACCGTAGCTAATGAAAAACTGTTTTTT
CASTRTTVANEKLFF
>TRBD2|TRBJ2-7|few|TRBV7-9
TGTGCCAGCAGACCTACTAGCGGGGGCTCCTACGAGCAGTACTTC
CASRPTSGGSYEQYF
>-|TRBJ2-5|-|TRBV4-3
TGCGCCAGCAGCCCCCGACGAGGGTATCCGGCAGAGACCCAGTACTTC
CASSPRRGYPAETQYF
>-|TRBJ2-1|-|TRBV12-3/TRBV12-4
TGTGCCAGCAGCCCGGACGGGATTGAGCAGTTCTTC
CASSPDGIEQFF
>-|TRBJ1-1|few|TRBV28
TGTGCCAGCAGCCTTACAGAGAGGAGCGAAGCTTTCTTT
CASSLTERSEAFF
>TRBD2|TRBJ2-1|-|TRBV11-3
TGTGCCAGCAGCCCCAGTGGCGGGGGGGCGTGGAATGAGCAGTTCTTC
CASSPSGGGAWNEQFF
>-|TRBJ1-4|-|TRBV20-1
TGCAGTGCCGCAGGGCCAGCTAATGAAAAACTGTTTTTT
CSAAGPANEKLFF
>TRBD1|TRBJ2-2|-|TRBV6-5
TGTGCCAGCGGTTACTCCTGGACAGGGAACACCGGGGAGCTGTTTTTT
CASGYSWTGNTGELFF
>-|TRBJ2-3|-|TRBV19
TGTGCCAGTAGTATAGGGTGGGGACCAGATACGCAGTATTTT
CASSIGWGPDTQYF
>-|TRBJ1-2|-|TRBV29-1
TGCAGCGTTTGGGACATGACCAACTATGGCTACACCTTC
CSVWDMTNYGYTF
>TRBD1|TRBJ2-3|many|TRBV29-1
TGCAGCGTCGTACAGGGGGCGCAGGCAGATACGCAGTATTTT
CSVVQGAQADTQYF
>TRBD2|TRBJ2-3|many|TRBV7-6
TGTGCCAGCAGCTTAGGCGGGGGGCGAGATACGCAGTATTTT
CASSLGGGRDTQYF
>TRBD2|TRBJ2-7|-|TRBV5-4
TGTGCCAGCAGCTTGGTGGCTGCGGGGGAACCCTACGAGCAGTACTTC
CASSLVAAGEPYEQYF
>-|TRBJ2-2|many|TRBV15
TGTGCCACCAGCAGTGGGGGAAACACCGGGGAGCTGTTTTTT
CATSSGGNTGELFF